This TCR beta chain derives from a study of shared clonotypes between healthy human individuals. Genomic DNA from each subset was divided evenly over several immunoSEQ plates. PCR replicates performed on unsorted PBMC used about 300 ng DNA, around 30,000 T cell genomes. TCRdb keeps only in-frame clones here, not all; method: immunoSEQ multiplex PCR. The sample includes approximately 460,000 clones, roughly three quarters of them seen just once. About this clone itself: Antigen specificity is unknown. A far larger clone is one nucleotide away, so this likely arose from a read error. Other DNA sequences within the sample encode an identical CDR3.

Every one of the donors was a Caucasian adult that lived in Nashville, Tennessee. Study-level results: Read depth was anticipated to influence clonotype sharing among donors.

Material for sequencing was PBMCs. The source is a woman in her thirties or forties in good health. Some clones in this sample may be carry-over from other donors' samples.

The CDR3 is CASSNSGSGNTIYF. The CDR3 DNA reads TGTGCCAGCAGCAACTCAGGGTCGGGAAACACCATATACTTT. The V gene is TRBV28, the J gene TRBJ1-3, with a tentative D call TRBD1 (5 bases). Germline CDR1 is MDHEN and CDR2 is SYDVKM. The CDR3 sequence is 14 residues long. Looking up the rest from reference TRBV28 and TRBJ1-3 gives the full variable domain: DVKVTQSSRYLVKRTGEKVFLECVQDMDHENMFWYRQDPGLGLRLIYFSYDVKMKEKGDIPEGYSVSREKKERFSLILESASTNQTSMYLCASSNSGSGNTIYFGEGSWLTVV.